The 18 T cell receptor beta chains below all came from one sample that was sequenced in a study of blood T cell repertoires in COVID-19. The table came from immunoSEQ multiplex PCR; TCRdb's copy has only in-frame clones and leaves some out. The sample has about 51,000 clones, about 88% seen once. The sequenced material came from peripheral blood. The source is a man aged 55-75 years with acute or convalescent COVID-19.

The chain combines TRBV3-1 (or the pseudogene TRBV3-2) with TRBJ2-6; TRBD2 might be the D (6 bases). Germline V lookup: CDR1 LGHDT, CDR2 YNNKEL (reference sequence). Trimming pared 5 bases from V and 0 bases from J, leaving 17 bases between. This CDR3 spans 18 amino acids. CDR3: CASSGGLQGLSGANVLTF. The CDR3 DNA is TGTGCCAGCAGCGGGGGACTTCAGGGCCTCTCTGGGGCCAACGTCCTGACTTTC.

The chain has TRBV19 and TRBJ2-5; possible D gene TRBD2, 6 bases. The CDR3 sequence is 15 residues long. With 6 bases removed from V and 5 bases from J, the gap between germline ends came to 19 bases. Germline values: CDR1 LNHDA, CDR2 SQIVND (reference sequence). This chain's CDR3 is CASSLRRSSGETQYF. The CDR3 DNA is TGTGCCAGTAGCCTACGGCGCTCCAGCGGGGAGACCCAGTACTTC. The entire variable domain, with the rest obtained from reference TRBV19 and TRBJ2-5, is as follows: DGGITQSPKYLFRKEGQNVTLSCEQNLNHDAMYWYRQDPGQGLRLIYYSQIVNDFQKGDIAEGYSVSREKKESFPLTVTSAQKNPTAFYLCASSLRRSSGETQYFGPGTRLLVL.

This clone was seen just once. The chain has TRBV4-2 and TRBJ2-5; 16 bases line up with TRBD2. With V trimmed by 0 bases and J by 4 bases, 8 bases remained unmatched. This CDR3 is built from 19 residues. Germline-derived CDR1 and CDR2 are LGHNA and YNFKEQ. The CDR3: CASSQDSGTSGRAVETQYF. CDR3 coding DNA: TGTGCCAGCAGCCAAGACTCCGGGACTAGCGGGAGGGCCGTAGAGACCCAGTACTTC.

The CDR3 here is CASSRDEGRTNEKLFF. The CDR3 coding sequence is TGTGCCAGCTCACGTGACGAGGGCAGAACTAATGAAAAACTGTTTTTT. The V gene is TRBV18, the J gene TRBJ1-4, with unresolved D. The CDR3 contains 16 residues. V lost 4 bases and J 1 base, leaving 13 bases between the germline ends. Per germline, CDR1 KGHSH and CDR2 LQKENI.

The chain joins TRBV5-1 to TRBJ2-3; tentatively, D is TRBD2 (6 bases). Germline V lookup: CDR1 SGHRS, CDR2 YFSETQ. This CDR3 spans 15 amino acids. V dropped 4 bases and J dropped 5 bases, with 17 bases sitting between them. Here the CDR3 DNA reads TGCGCCAGCAGCACCGGATCCCTAGCGCAAGATACGCAGTATTTT. Encoded protein: CASSTGSLAQDTQYF.

Only one count was recorded for this clone. The chain combines TRBV11-2 with TRBJ2-7; D perhaps matches TRBD1 (7 bases). The CDR3 length is 15 residues. CDR1 is SGHAT, CDR2 FQNNGV, per germline. V was pared by 1 base and J by 4 bases, with 14 bases between. The CDR3 loop is CASSLGAGGTYEQYF. The CDR3 nucleotides are TGTGCCAGCAGCTTAGGGGCAGGGGGGACGTACGAGCAGTACTTC.

This chain joins TRBV7-9 and TRBJ1-2; TRBD1 agrees at 7 bases. After removal of 5 bases from V and 4 bases from J, the junction contained 7 bases not matched to a gene. The CDR3 is made up of 14 amino acids. Germline-derived CDR1 and CDR2 are SEHNR and FQNEAQ (reference sequence). CDR3 coding DNA: TGTGCCAGCAGCCTGGGACAGACCCGCTATGGCTACACCTTC. It is translated as CASSLGQTRYGYTF.

The chain has TRBV11-2 and TRBJ1-6; 9 bases are shared with TRBD1. This CDR3 comprises 14 residues. CDR1 SGHAT and CDR2 FQNNGV come from the germline V gene. With 6 bases clipped from V and 9 bases from J, the junction kept 6 bases outside the gene matches. CDR3 in DNA: TGTGCCAGCAGGGAGACAGGGGGTGGTTCACCCCTCCACTTT. This translates into CASRETGGGSPLHF.

V gene TRBV11-2 combines with J gene TRBJ1-1, with D possibly matching TRBD1 (6 bases). Trimming took off 1 base at V and 1 base at J, with 13 bases between the two ends. The CDR3 contains 16 residues. Germline loops: CDR1 SGHAT, CDR2 FQNNGV. The CDR3 loop is CASSLGRGRGNTEAFF. DNA of the CDR3: TGTGCCAGCAGCTTAGGCCGGGGCAGGGGGAACACTGAAGCTTTCTTT.

The CDR3 coding sequence is TGTGCCAGCAGTCCTCCTACCCGCGCCAGGGTTTACACCGGGGAGCTGTTTTTT. This sequence encodes CASSPPTRARVYTGELFF. The chain joins TRBV27 to TRBJ2-2; D perhaps matches TRBD1 (5 bases). Trimming removed 5 bases from V and 3 bases from J, with 22 bases in between. The germline V gene has CDR1 MNHEY and CDR2 SMNVEV (reference sequence). The CDR3 is made up of 18 amino acids.

The genes are TRBV6-5 and TRBJ2-1, with 14 bases identical to TRBD2. This CDR3 contains 16 residues. CDR1 and CDR2 (germline): MNHEY, SVGAGI. J gave up 10 bases and V 4 bases, and 9 bases lay outside the gene matches. CDR3 region: CASSSPPGLAGEEQFF. The CDR3 DNA reads TGTGCCAGCAGTTCACCGCCGGGACTAGCGGGAGAAGAGCAGTTCTTC.

The chain employs TRBV6-2 or TRBV6-3 and TRBJ1-2; D possibly corresponds to TRBD1 (5 bases). This CDR3 contains 13 residues. Trimming took off 4 bases at V and 3 bases at J, with 9 bases between the two ends. In germline, CDR1 is MNHEY, CDR2 SVGEGT. CDR3 amino acids: CASSSGPYYGYTF. DNA for the CDR3: TGTGCCAGCAGTTCAGGGCCTTACTATGGCTACACCTTC.

The chain carries TRBV7-2 and TRBJ1-2; 7 nucleotides align to TRBD1. This CDR3 is 12 amino acids long. Per the germline V gene, CDR1 is SGHTA and CDR2 is FQGNSA. V was pared by 6 bases and J by 8 bases, with 6 bases of the junction left unmatched. In DNA, the CDR3 is TGTGCCAGCAGACGAGGGACAGAGGGCTACACCTTC. Protein: CASRRGTEGYTF.

The chain uses TRBV4-1 and TRBJ2-5; no firm D call. The CDR3 is made up of 16 amino acids. Trimming removed 1 base at V and 2 bases at J, with 14 bases between. Germline V lookup: CDR1 MGHRA, CDR2 YSYEKL. CDR3 in amino acids: CASSQASAAPQETQYF. In DNA form, the CDR3 reads TGCGCCAGCAGCCAAGCGTCCGCGGCCCCACAAGAGACCCAGTACTTC.

A note on this clone: The sample contains more than one DNA sequence encoding this CDR3. The V call is TRBV2, the J call TRBJ1-5; TRBD1 aligns across 9 bases. J gave up 7 bases and V 6 bases, and 7 bases lay outside the gene matches. This CDR3 comprises 14 residues. Germline lookup yields CDR1 SNHLY and CDR2 FYNNEI. CDR3 sequence reads: CASSDRGVGQPQHF. DNA for the CDR3: TGTGCCAGCAGCGACAGGGGGGTAGGGCAGCCCCAGCATTTT.

In DNA, the CDR3 is TGTGCCAGTACCCCGGGACAGCAGTTCTCCTACGAGCAGTACTTC. Its protein product is CASTPGQQFSYEQYF. V is TRBV19 and J is TRBJ2-7; 7 positions agree with TRBD1. This CDR3 is built from 15 residues. V lost 7 bases, J lost 0 bases, and 9 bases stayed unmatched. CDR1 LNHDA and CDR2 SQIVND come from the germline V gene (reference sequence).

The V gene is TRBV20-1, the J gene TRBJ2-1; 11 bases align to TRBD1. Trimming removed 3 bases from V and 1 base from J; junction bases left unmatched: 5. The V gene's germline CDR1 is DFQATT and CDR2 SNEGSKA (reference sequence). This CDR3 contains 16 residues. The CDR3 spells CSASVGQGASYNEQFF. The DNA for the CDR3 is TGCAGTGCTAGTGTCGGACAGGGGGCTTCCTACAATGAGCAGTTCTTC.

V gene TRBV4-2 combines with J gene TRBJ2-2; D is perhaps TRBD2 (7 bases). Trimming took off 6 bases at V and 6 bases at J, with 20 bases between the two ends. The length of the CDR3 is 16 residues. Germline loops: CDR1 LGHNA, CDR2 YNFKEQ. For the CDR3, the DNA is TGTGCCAGCAGAATATTGGGAGGGGGGGCCGCCGGGGAGCTGTTTTTT. Encoded protein: CASRILGGGAAGELFF.